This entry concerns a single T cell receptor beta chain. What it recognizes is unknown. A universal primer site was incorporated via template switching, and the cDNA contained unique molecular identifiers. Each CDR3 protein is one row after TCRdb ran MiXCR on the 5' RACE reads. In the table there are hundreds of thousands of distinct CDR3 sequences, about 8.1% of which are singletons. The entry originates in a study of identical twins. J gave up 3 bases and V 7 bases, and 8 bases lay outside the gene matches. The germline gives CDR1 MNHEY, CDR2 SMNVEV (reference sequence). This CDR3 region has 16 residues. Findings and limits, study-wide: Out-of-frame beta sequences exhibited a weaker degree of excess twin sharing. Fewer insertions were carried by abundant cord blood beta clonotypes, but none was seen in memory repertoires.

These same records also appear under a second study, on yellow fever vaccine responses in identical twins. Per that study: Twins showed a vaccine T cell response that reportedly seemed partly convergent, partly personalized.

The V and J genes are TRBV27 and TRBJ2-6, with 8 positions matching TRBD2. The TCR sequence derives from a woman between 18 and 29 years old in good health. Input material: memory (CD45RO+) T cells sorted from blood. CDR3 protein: CASTPGGAGGANVLTF. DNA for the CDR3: TGTGCCAGCACCCCGGGGGGGGCCGGTGGGGCCAACGTCCTGACTTTC. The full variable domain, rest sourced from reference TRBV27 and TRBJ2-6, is EAQVTQNPRYLITVTGKKLTVTCSQNMNHEYMSWYRQDPGLGLRQIYYSMNVEVTDKGDVPEGYKVSRKEKRNFPLILESPSPNQTSLYFCASTPGGAGGANVLTFGAGSRLTVL.